The T cell receptor beta chain under discussion was sequenced for a study of vaccination effects on CD4 cells after COVID-19. V was clipped by 0 bases and J by 7 bases, with 7 bases between them. The germline CDR1 and CDR2 sequences are LGHNA and YNFKEQ. The CDR3 covers 13 residues. Points on this clone: Its specificity is not known. Other DNA sequences of this sample code for an identical CDR3.

The method was immunoSEQ multiplex PCR; TCRdb's version includes in-frame clones alone and lacks a portion of them. The sample includes roughly 35,000 clones, about 80% of them seen just once. Sequencing was preceded by expansion of antigen-specific CD4+ T cells with viral peptide pools in the ViraFEST assay. The culture ran for approximately 11 days before CD4+ T cells were isolated. Testing of the vaccine recipients showed negative nucleocapsid antibodies and no prior SARS-CoV-2 infection. The sequenced sample was CD4+ T cells from PBMCs cultured with HCoV-OC43 spike peptides, obtained before COVID-19 vaccination. The subset: HCoV-OC43 spike overlapping peptide pool stimulation. This receptor was taken from a human donor who received a COVID-19 vaccine. This sequence joins TRBV4-2 and TRBJ1-5; tentative D call: TRBD1 (5 bases). For the CDR3, the DNA is TGTGCCAGCAGCCAAGACCGGGGCCAGCCCCAGCATTTT. The encoded protein is CASSQDRGQPQHF.